Below are 6 T cell receptor beta chains sequenced from a single sample in a study of cytomegalovirus exposure and HLA in healthy donors. In the PCR, 60 Vbeta and 13 Jbeta primers were used. The table came from immunoSEQ multiplex PCR; TCRdb's copy has only in-frame clones and leaves some out. The sample lists fewer than 250,000 clones, 60% to 85% seen once, with around 16% in the top ten. Sequenced material: PBMCs. The receptor source for this set is a man aged 35 to 55 in good health and CMV-seronegative.

This chain uses TRBV28 with TRBJ1-5, with 10 bases fitting TRBD1. This CDR3 region has 13 residues. Germline loops: CDR1 MDHEN, CDR2 SYDVKM. The V and J ends lost 6 bases and 9 bases, in that order; junction bases with no gene match: 5. CDR3 protein: CASRTTGGGPQHF. DNA of the CDR3: TGTGCCAGCAGGACGACAGGGGGCGGGCCCCAGCATTTT.

The J gene is TRBJ2-1, the V gene TRBV5-4; 9 nucleotides align to TRBD2. This CDR3 has 15 amino acids. Germline CDR1 reads SGHNT; CDR2 reads YYREEE (reference sequence). V lost 0 bases to trimming and J lost 4 bases; unmatched junction nucleotides: 2. The CDR3 spells CASSLGGRAYNEQFF. The CDR3 DNA reads TGTGCCAGCAGCTTGGGCGGGAGGGCGTACAATGAGCAGTTCTTC. Based on the CDR3 plus reference TRBV5-4 and TRBJ2-1, the full variable domain is ETGVTQSPTHLIKTRGQQVTLRCSSQSGHNTVSWYQQALGQGPQFIFQYYREEENGRGNFPPRFSGLQFPNYSSELNVNALELDDSALYLCASSLGGRAYNEQFFGPGTRLTVL.

The gene calls are TRBV9 and TRBJ2-1, with TRBD1 as a possible D gene (5 bases). The V end was cut by 3 bases, the J end by 9 bases, with 13 bases between. CDR1 is SGDLS and CDR2 is YYNGEE in the germline V gene. CDR3 length: 13 amino acids. CDR3 DNA sequence: TGTGCCAGCAGCGAGGGGTCCTCCGGTGAGCAGTTCTTC. Its protein product is CASSEGSSGEQFF.

This clone has a handful of counts. Other nucleotide sequences in the sample specify the same CDR3. The chain employs TRBV6-5 and TRBJ1-1; D call uncertain. V lost 8 bases and J 1 base, leaving 8 bases between the germline ends. The CDR3 has 12 residues. Germline V gene data show CDR1 as MNHEY and CDR2 as SVGAGI. Here the CDR3 DNA reads TGTGCCAGCTCCCCGGGGAACACTGAAGCTTTCTTT. Its protein product is CASSPGNTEAFF.

The chain joins TRBV6-5 to TRBJ1-5; a possible D gene is TRBD1 (6 bases). The CDR3 spans 15 residues. V was clipped by 2 bases and J by 2 bases, with 10 bases between them. Germline loops: CDR1 MNHEY, CDR2 SVGAGI. The CDR3 region has the DNA TGTGCCAGCAGTTACAACAGGGCGGGCAATCAGCCCCAGCATTTT. Protein product: CASSYNRAGNQPQHF.

In this sample, this clone turned up a few times. The chain employs TRBV19 and TRBJ1-5; possible D gene TRBD1, 5 bases. The CDR3 extends over 14 amino acids. From germline, CDR1 is LNHDA and CDR2 SQIVND (reference sequence). Trimming removed 3 bases at V and 7 bases at J, with 13 bases between. The CDR3 sequence: CASSIGGDWQPQHF. In nucleotides, the CDR3 is TGTGCCAGTAGTATTGGAGGGGATTGGCAGCCCCAGCATTTT.